This record looks at one T cell receptor (beta chain) sequence and its context. This sample includes further DNA sequences coding for the same CDR3. The record originates from a study of blood T cell repertoires in COVID-19. Germline loops: CDR1 SQVTM, CDR2 ANQGSEA. This CDR3 has 12 amino acids. V lost 3 bases to trimming and J lost 1 base, with 5 bases between them. Each participant's cohort was designated according to participant-reported clinical history. The table came from immunoSEQ multiplex PCR; TCRdb's copy has only in-frame clones and leaves some out. The sample carries 350,000 to 450,000 clones, approximately 92% recorded once.

Sequenced: PBMCs or T cells enriched from blood (not recorded which). This sequence originates from a man aged 25 to 45 who had recovered from COVID-19. V and J are TRBV29-1 and TRBJ2-3; D is unclear. CDR3: CSVDSGTDTQYF. As DNA, the CDR3 is TGCAGCGTTGATTCGGGCACAGATACGCAGTATTTT.